This T cell receptor beta chain was captured by sequencing in a study of blood T cell repertoires in COVID-19. Study-level background: The study drew acute and convalescent COVID-19 samples from the United States, Italy and Spain. From T cells, B-cell-depleted T cells, or PBMCs came the material, which was cDNA or gDNA.

In the authors' workflow: Amplification from reference gene primers served as the basis for estimated nucleated cell counts. Sequencing used immunoSEQ multiplex PCR; TCRdb keeps in-frame clones, though not all of them. Clonal size and the V and J genes are those of that table, whereas D and trimming came from the DNA. The data hold 13,000 or so clones, with around 90% observed a single time. The CDR3 loop spans 16 amino acids. V was clipped by 2 bases and J by 4 bases; unmatched bases: 8. What was sequenced was peripheral blood. This TCR was sampled from a man between 65 and 85 years old with active COVID-19. The chain joins TRBV23-1 to TRBJ1-2; 9 bases are shared with TRBD1. TRBV23-1 is noted as an ORF with a role that remains uncertain. CDR3 residues: CASSQERDRDRYGYTF. CDR3 DNA sequence: TGCGCCAGCAGTCAAGAGCGGGACAGGGACCGCTATGGCTACACCTTC.